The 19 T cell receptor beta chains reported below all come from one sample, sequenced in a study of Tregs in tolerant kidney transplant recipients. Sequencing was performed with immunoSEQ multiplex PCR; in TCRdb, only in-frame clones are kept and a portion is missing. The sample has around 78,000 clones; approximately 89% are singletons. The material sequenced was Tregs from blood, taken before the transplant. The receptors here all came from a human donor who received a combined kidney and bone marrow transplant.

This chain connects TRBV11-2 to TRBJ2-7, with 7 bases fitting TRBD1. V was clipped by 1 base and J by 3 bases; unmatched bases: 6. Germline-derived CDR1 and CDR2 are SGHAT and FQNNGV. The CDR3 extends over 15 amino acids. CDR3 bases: TGTGCCAGCAGCTTAGGAGGACAGGAAGTCTACGAGCAGTACTTC. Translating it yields CASSLGGQEVYEQYF.

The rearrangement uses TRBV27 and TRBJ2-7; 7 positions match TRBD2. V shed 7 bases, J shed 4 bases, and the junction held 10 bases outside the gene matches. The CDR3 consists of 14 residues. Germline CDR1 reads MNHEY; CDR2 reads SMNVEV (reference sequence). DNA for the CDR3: TGTGCCAGCAAATTGGTTACTAGCGTTTACGAGCAGTACTTC. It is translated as CASKLVTSVYEQYF.

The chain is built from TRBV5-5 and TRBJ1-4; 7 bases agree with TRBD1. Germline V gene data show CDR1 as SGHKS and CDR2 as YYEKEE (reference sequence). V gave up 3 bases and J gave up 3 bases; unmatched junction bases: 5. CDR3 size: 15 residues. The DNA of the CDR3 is TGTGCCAGCAGCTCTTACAGGGGCCCTAATGAAAAACTGTTTTTT. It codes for CASSSYRGPNEKLFF. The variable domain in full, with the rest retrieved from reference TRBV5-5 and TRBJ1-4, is DAGVTQSPTHLIKTRGQQVTLRCSPISGHKSVSWYQQVLGQGPQFIFQYYEKEERGRGNFPDRFSARQFPNYSSELNVNALLLGDSALYLCASSSYRGPNEKLFFGSGTQLSVL.

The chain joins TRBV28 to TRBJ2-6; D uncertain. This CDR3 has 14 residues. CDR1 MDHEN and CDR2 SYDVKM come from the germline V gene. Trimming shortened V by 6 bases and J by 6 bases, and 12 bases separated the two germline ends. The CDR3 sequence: CASRAYSEANVLTF. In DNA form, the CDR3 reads TGTGCCAGCAGGGCCTACAGTGAGGCCAACGTCCTGACTTTC.

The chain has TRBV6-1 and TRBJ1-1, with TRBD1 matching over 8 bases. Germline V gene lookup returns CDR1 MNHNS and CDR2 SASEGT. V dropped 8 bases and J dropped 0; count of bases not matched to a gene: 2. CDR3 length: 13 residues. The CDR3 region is CASDRGLNTEAFF. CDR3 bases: TGTGCCAGCGACAGGGGATTGAACACTGAAGCTTTCTTT.

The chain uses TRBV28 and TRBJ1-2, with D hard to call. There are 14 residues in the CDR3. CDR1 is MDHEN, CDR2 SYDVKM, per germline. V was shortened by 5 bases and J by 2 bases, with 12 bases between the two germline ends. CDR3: CASSPADSNYGYTF. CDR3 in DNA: TGTGCCAGCAGTCCAGCGGACTCCAACTATGGCTACACCTTC.

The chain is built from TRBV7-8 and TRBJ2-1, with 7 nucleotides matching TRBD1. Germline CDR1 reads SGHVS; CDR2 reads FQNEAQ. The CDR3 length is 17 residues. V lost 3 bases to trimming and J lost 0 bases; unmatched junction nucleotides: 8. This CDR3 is CASSFRDSPSSYNEQFF. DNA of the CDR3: TGTGCCAGCAGCTTTCGGGACAGCCCGAGCTCCTACAATGAGCAGTTCTTC.

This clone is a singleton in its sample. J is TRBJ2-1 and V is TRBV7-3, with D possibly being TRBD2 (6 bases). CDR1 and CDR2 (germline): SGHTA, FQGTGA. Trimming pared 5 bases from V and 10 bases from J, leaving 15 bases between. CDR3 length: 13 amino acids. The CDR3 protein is CASSQDPRGEQFF. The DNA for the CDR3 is TGTGCCAGCAGCCAAGACCCCCGGGGGGAGCAGTTCTTC.

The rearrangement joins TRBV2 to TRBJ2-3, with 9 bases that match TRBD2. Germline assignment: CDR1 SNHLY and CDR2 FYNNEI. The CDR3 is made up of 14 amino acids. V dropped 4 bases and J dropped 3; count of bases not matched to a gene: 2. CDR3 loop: CASSASGKTDTQYF. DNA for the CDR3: TGTGCCAGCAGTGCTAGCGGGAAAACAGATACGCAGTATTTT.

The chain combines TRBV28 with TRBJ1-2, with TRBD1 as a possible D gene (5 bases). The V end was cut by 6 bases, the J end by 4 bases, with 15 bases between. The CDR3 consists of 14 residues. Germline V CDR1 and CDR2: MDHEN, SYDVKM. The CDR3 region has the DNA TGTGCCAGCAGCGACGGGACCGCTCGCTATGGCTACACCTTC. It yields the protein CASSDGTARYGYTF.

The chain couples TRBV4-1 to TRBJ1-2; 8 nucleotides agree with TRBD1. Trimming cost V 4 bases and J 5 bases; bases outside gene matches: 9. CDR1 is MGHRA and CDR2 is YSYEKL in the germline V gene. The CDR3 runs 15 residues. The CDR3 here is CASSLLTGATYGYTF. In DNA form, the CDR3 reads TGCGCCAGCAGCCTGCTGACAGGGGCCACTTATGGCTACACCTTC.

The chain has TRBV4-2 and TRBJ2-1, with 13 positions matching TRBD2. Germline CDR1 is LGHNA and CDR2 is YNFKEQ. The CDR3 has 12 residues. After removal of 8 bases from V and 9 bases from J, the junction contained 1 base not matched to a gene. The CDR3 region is CASGTSGTEQFF. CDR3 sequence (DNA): TGTGCCAGCGGGACTAGCGGGACTGAGCAGTTCTTC.

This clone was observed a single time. The chain's CDR3 is CAWSLSGSSQETQYF. As DNA, the CDR3 is TGTGCCTGGAGCCTTAGCGGCTCCTCTCAAGAGACCCAGTACTTC. This chain connects TRBV30 to TRBJ2-5, with D possibly being TRBD2 (6 bases). Per the germline V gene, CDR1 is GTSNPN and CDR2 is SVGIG (reference sequence). This CDR3 spans 15 amino acids. The V end lost 3 bases, the J end lost 2 bases, and 16 bases lay between the germline ends.

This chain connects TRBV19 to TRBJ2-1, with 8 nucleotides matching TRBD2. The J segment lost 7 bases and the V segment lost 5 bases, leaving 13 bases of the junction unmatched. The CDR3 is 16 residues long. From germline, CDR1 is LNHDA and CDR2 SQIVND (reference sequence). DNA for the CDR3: TGTGCCAGTAGTGCAGGACCCGGGACTAGACCAAATGAGCAGTTCTTC. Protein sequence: CASSAGPGTRPNEQFF.

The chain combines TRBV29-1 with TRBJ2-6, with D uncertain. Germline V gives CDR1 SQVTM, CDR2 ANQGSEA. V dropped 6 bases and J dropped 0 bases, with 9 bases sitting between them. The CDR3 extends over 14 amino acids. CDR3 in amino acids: CSVHSRSGANVLTF. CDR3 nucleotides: TGCAGCGTACACAGTCGCTCTGGGGCCAACGTCCTGACTTTC.

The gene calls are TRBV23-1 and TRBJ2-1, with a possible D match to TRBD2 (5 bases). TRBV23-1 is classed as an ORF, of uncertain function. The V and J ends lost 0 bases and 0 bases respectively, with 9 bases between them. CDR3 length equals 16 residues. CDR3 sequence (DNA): TGCGCCAGCAGTCAATCGGAGGTGATCTCCTACAATGAGCAGTTCTTC. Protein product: CASSQSEVISYNEQFF.

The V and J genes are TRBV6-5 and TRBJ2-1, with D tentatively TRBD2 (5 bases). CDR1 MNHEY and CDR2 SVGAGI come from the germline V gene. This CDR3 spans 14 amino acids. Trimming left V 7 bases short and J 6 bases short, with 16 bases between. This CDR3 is CASTPGGGLNEQFF. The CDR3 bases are TGTGCCAGCACCCCCGGAGGTGGGCTCAATGAGCAGTTCTTC.

CDR3 residues: CASSLGLTRDQPQHF. CDR3 DNA: TGTGCCAGCAGTTTAGGCCTGACGAGAGATCAGCCCCAGCATTTT. This chain connects TRBV28 to TRBJ1-5; D not resolved. CDR1 is MDHEN and CDR2 is SYDVKM in the germline V gene. The CDR3 is 15 residues long. Trimming pared 2 bases from V and 5 bases from J, leaving 13 bases between.

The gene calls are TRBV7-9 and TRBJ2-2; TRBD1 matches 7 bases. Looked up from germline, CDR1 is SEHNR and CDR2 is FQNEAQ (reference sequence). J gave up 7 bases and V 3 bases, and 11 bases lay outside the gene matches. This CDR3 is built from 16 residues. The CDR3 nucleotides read TGTGCCAGCAGCTTTGCCCGGACAGGTTCAGGCGGGGAGCTGTTTTTT. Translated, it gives CASSFARTGSGGELFF. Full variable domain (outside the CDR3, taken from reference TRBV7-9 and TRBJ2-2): DTGVSQNPRHKITKRGQNVTFRCDPISEHNRLYWYRQTLGQGPEFLTYFQNEAQLEKSRLLSDRFSAERPKGSFSTLEIQRTEQGDSAMYLCASSFARTGSGGELFFGEGSRLTVL.